This T cell receptor (beta chain) comes out of a study of blood T cell repertoires in COVID-19. Study details: Samples of COVID-19 (acute and convalescent) were obtained from the United States, Italy and Spain. The analysed material was cDNA or gDNA that came from T cells, B-cell-depleted T cells, or PBMCs.

CDR3 length: 14 amino acids. V lost 10 bases and J lost 4, with 17 bases in between. Germline V lookup: CDR1 LNHDA, CDR2 SQIVND (reference sequence). Original handling: Amplified reference gene primers provided the basis for estimating nucleated cell counts. Profiled with immunoSEQ multiplex PCR; TCRdb holds only in-frame clones, not every one. The V and J calls and clone size are taken from that table; D and trimming were inferred from the DNA. The profile covers roughly 250,000 clones, with about nine tenths appearing a single time and 3.5% to 4.5% taken by the ten largest. This clonotype originated in a man aged 55 to 69 who had recovered from COVID-19. Specimen: peripheral blood. The V call is TRBV19, the J call TRBJ1-3, with D possibly matching TRBD1 (6 bases). The CDR3 DNA reads TGTGCCACCTCCGCAGGGGCGCAAGGAAACACCATATATTTT. The encoded protein is CATSAGAQGNTIYF.